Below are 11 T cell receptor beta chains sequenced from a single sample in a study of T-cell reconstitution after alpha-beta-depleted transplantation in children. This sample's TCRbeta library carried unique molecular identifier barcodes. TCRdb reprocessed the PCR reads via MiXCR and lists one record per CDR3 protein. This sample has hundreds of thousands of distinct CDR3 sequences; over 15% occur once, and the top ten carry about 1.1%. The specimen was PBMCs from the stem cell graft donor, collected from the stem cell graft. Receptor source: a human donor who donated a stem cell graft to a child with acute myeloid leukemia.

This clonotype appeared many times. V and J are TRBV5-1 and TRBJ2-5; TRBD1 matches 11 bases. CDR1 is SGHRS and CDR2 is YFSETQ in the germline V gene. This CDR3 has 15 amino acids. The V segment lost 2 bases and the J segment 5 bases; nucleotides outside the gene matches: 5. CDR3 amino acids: CASSLWTGGQETQYF. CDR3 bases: TGCGCCAGCAGCTTATGGACAGGGGGCCAGGAGACCCAGTACTTC. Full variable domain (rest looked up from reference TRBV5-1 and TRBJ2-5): KAGVTQTPRYLIKTRGQQVTLSCSPISGHRSVSWYQQTPGQGLQFLFEYFSETQRNKGNFPGRFSGRQFSNSRSEMNVSTLELGDSALYLCASSLWTGGQETQYFGPGTRLLVL.

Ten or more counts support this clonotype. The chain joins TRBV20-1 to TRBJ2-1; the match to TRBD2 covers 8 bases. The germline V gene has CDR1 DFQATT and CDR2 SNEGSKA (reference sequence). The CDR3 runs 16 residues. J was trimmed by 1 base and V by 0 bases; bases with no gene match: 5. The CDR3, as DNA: TGCAGTGCTAGAGATCCGGGGGGGCGTTCCTACAATGAGCAGTTCTTC. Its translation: CSARDPGGRSYNEQFF.

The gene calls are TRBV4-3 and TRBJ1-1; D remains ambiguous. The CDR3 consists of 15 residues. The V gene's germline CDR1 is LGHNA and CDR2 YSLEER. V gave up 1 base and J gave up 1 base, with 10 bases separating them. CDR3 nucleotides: TGCGCCAGCAGCCAAGCCCCTAGACAGAACACTGAAGCTTTCTTT. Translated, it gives CASSQAPRQNTEAFF.

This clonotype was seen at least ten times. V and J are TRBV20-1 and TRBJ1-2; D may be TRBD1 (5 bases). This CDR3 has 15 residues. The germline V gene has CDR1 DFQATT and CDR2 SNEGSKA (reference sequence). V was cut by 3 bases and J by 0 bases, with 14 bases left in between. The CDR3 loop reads CSASSTALPNYGYTF. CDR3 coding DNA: TGCAGTGCTAGTTCGACAGCCCTTCCTAACTATGGCTACACCTTC.

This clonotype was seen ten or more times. CDR3 coding DNA: TGCAGCGTTGAAGAGGATAGACGGTTAAGGCAGTTCTTC. Protein product: CSVEEDRRLRQFF. The V call is TRBV29-1, the J call TRBJ2-1; D ambiguous. CDR3 size: 13 residues. Trimming took 0 bases from V and 12 from J, leaving 15 bases between them. Per the germline V gene, CDR1 is SQVTM and CDR2 is ANQGSEA.

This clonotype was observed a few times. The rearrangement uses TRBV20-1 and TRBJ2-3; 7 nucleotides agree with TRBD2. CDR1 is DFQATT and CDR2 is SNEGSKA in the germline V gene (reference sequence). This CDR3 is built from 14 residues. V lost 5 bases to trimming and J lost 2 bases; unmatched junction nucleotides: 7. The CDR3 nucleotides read TGCAGTGCTCCCCCAGGGACTAACACAGATACGCAGTATTTT. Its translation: CSAPPGTNTDTQYF.

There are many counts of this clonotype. The CDR3 loop reads CAISEVVETQYF. The DNA of the CDR3 is TGTGCCATCAGTGAGGTTGTAGAGACCCAGTACTTC. The rearrangement uses TRBV10-3 and TRBJ2-5, with D unclear. V lost 2 bases to trimming and J lost 4 bases, with 5 bases between them. CDR1 and CDR2 from the germline V gene are ENHRY and SYGVKD. The CDR3 length is 12 residues.

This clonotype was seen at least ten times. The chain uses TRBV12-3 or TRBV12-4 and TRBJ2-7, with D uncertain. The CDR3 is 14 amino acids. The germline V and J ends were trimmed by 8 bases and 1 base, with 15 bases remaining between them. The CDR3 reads CASALAQLSYEQYF. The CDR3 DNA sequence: TGTGCCAGCGCTCTGGCGCAGCTATCCTACGAGCAGTACTTC.

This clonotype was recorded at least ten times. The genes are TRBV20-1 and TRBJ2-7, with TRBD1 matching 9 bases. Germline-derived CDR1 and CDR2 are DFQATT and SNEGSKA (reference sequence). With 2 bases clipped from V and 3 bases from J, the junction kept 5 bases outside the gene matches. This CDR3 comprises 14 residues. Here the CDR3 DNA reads TGCAGTGCTAGAAGGACAGGGGCTGGCTACGAGCAGTACTTC. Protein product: CSARRTGAGYEQYF.

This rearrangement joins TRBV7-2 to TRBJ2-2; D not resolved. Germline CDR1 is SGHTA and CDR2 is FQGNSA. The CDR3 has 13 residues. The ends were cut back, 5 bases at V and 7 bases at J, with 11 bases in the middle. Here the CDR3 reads CASSPVPNGELFF. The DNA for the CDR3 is TGTGCCAGCAGCCCGGTCCCTAACGGGGAGCTGTTTTTT.

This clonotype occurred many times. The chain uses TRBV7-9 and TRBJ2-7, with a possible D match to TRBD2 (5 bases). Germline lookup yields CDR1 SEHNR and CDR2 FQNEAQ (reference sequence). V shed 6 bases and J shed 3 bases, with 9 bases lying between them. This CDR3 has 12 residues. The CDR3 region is CASSLSGYEQYV. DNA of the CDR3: TGTGCCAGCAGTTTGAGCGGCTACGAGCAGTACGTC.